These 6 T cell receptor beta chains were sequenced from one sample in a study of PD-L1 blockade in urothelial cancer. Repertoires were generated with immunoSEQ multiplex PCR, while TCRdb's copy carries only in-frame clones and drops some. This table has around 110,000 clones, 75% to 95% appearing once. Time point in this sample: peripheral blood 6 weeks after treatment start. The sequencing here drew on PBMCs, taken around atezolizumab (anti-PD-L1) treatment. These receptors were obtained from a man aged 60-69 years with urothelial cancer.

J is TRBJ2-7 and V is TRBV4-3; maybe TRBD1 (6 bases). The germline V gene encodes CDR1 LGHNA and CDR2 YSLEER. V gave up 0 bases and J gave up 5 bases, with 17 bases separating them. This CDR3 is built from 16 residues. This chain's CDR3 is CASSQDSSGYRDEQYF. In nucleotides, the CDR3 is TGCGCCAGCAGCCAAGATTCCTCCGGATACAGGGACGAGCAGTACTTC.

The gene calls are TRBV7-2 and TRBJ1-1, with D uncertain. Germline CDR1 is SGHTA and CDR2 is FQGNSA. Trimming shortened V by 5 bases and J by 5 bases, and 12 bases separated the two germline ends. This CDR3 region has 13 residues. CDR3 bases: TGTGCCAGCAGCCTTCTTCCCCAGACTGAAGCTTTCTTT. Encoded protein: CASSLLPQTEAFF. Complete variable domain (other parts from reference TRBV7-2 and TRBJ1-1): GAGVSQSPSNKVTEKGKDVELRCDPISGHTALYWYRQSLGQGLEFLIYFQGNSAPDKSGLPSDRFSAERTGGSVSTLTIQRTQQEDSAVYLCASSLLPQTEAFFGQGTRLTVV.

The J gene is TRBJ1-5, the V gene TRBV2; no definite D call. Germline CDR1 SNHLY, CDR2 FYNNEI. Trimming took off 2 bases at V and 4 bases at J, with 9 bases between the two ends. The CDR3 is 14 amino acids. The CDR3 reads CASSEMSGNQPQHF. In nucleotides, the CDR3 is TGTGCCAGCAGTGAAATGAGTGGTAATCAGCCCCAGCATTTT.

This clone was counted a few times. The V and J genes are TRBV10-3 and TRBJ2-1; TRBD2 matches 7 bases. Germline V lookup: CDR1 ENHRY, CDR2 SYGVKD. V lost 0 bases and J lost 2; bases outside the gene matches: 19. This CDR3 is built from 21 residues. CDR3 sequence: CAISESIMPTGAAGAYNEQFF. The CDR3 DNA reads as TGTGCCATCAGTGAGTCGATCATGCCGACCGGGGCCGCGGGGGCCTACAATGAGCAGTTCTTC.

This chain joins TRBV7-2 and TRBJ2-7; 11 bases line up with TRBD2. The germline V gene encodes CDR1 SGHTA and CDR2 FQGNSA. The V segment lost 3 bases and the J segment 3 bases; nucleotides outside the gene matches: 7. This CDR3 contains 16 residues. CDR3 bases: TGTGCCAGCAGCTTCGACGGGACTAGCGGACTCTACGAGCAGTACTTC. It yields the protein CASSFDGTSGLYEQYF.

The chain carries TRBV28 and TRBJ2-1; TRBD1 agrees at 11 bases. This CDR3 is built from 14 residues. After removal of 8 bases from V and 5 bases from J, the junction contained 5 bases not matched to a gene. Germline V CDR1 and CDR2: MDHEN, SYDVKM. DNA of the CDR3: TGTGCCAGCTCGGACAGGGGGCTTCACAATGAGCAGTTCTTC. Its protein product is CASSDRGLHNEQFF.